This T cell receptor (beta chain) comes out of a study of T cells after posttransplantation cyclophosphamide. Notes on the study in general: Recipient CMV seropositivity and CMV reactivation strongly tracked TRB clonality.

Assay: immunoSEQ multiplex PCR; the TCRdb copy retains only in-frame clones and omits some. The data show 35,000 to 40,000 clones, with none appearing a single time. The germline CDR1 and CDR2 sequences are LGHNA and YNFKEQ. This CDR3 is built from 15 residues. The V gene lost 1 base and the J gene lost 0 bases, with 7 bases spanning the gap. In the case of this clone: Its antigen is undetermined.

The gene calls are TRBV4-2 and TRBJ2-4; TRBD2 is a possible D gene (6 bases). The TCR comes from a man between 25 and 39 years old in good health and a related stem cell transplant donor. Sequenced input: PBMCs. The CDR3 region is CASSQGGVAKNIQYF. The DNA for the CDR3 is TGTGCCAGCAGCCAAGGGGGGGTAGCCAAAAACATTCAGTACTTC.